A selection of T cell receptor beta chains follows, all from one sample in a study of blood T cell repertoires in COVID-19. Sequencing was performed with immunoSEQ multiplex PCR; in TCRdb, only in-frame clones are kept and a portion is missing. The sample includes some 49,000 clones, 75% to 95% seen only once; the top ten take under 7%. Sequencing input: peripheral blood. These receptors were taken from a man aged 45-65 years with active COVID-19. Each CDR3 is given with its conserved first and last residue.

TRBV25-1	TRBJ2-3	CASSGLWGSTDTQYF
TRBV5-6	TRBJ1-3	CASSNTGGSGNTIYF
TRBV2	TRBJ1-4	CASRGGLTTNEKLFF
TRBV28	TRBJ2-1	CASSLRGSSYNEQFF
TRBV19	TRBJ1-1	CASSMAGQGVAEAFF
TRBV4-2	TRBJ2-1	CASSQDGGLAGYNEQFF
TRBV30	TRBJ2-7	CAWSPPSGYEQYF
TRBV6-1	TRBJ2-3	CASSEPVTSTDTQYF
TRBV11-1	TRBJ2-5	CASSLARAETQYF
TRBV7-2	TRBJ2-3	CASSRYRDRGTDTQYF
TRBV12-3/TRBV12-4	TRBJ2-5	CASSTGGETQYF
TRBV6-5	TRBJ1-1	CASSYNSAGGNTEAFF
TRBV3-1/TRBV3-2	TRBJ2-7	CASRQWGEYEQYF
TRBV5-1	TRBJ2-7	CASSAGGEPSSYEQYF
TRBV5-1	TRBJ1-6	CASSLGLGASYNSPLHF
TRBV6-1	TRBJ2-3	CASSEWVAATDTQYF
TRBV6-2/TRBV6-3	TRBJ2-1	CASSHDLAGRSYNEQFF
TRBV7-2	TRBJ1-2	CASSTRQGNGYTF
TRBV5-6	TRBJ2-3	CASSLMASNTDTQYF
TRBV11-2	TRBJ2-7	CASSPSVGLAYEQYF
TRBV19	TRBJ1-2	CASSRSFGTDYGYTF
TRBV11-2	TRBJ1-1	CASSVNPGGWNTEAFF
TRBV7-9	TRBJ2-3	CASSQTTWTGAPDTQYF
TRBV5-4	TRBJ2-3	CASSLRFEAFTDTQYF
TRBV30	TRBJ2-2	CAWTAGVRTGELFF
TRBV3-1/TRBV3-2	TRBJ2-7	CASSDRGYEQYF